This T cell receptor beta chain was found in a study of tissue T cells after allogeneic stem cell transplantation. Study findings and constraints: TCR repertoires tracked anatomic similarity, regardless of disease or transplant status. Blood and spleen captured only part of the tissue TCR repertoire. This small cohort was clinically heterogeneous, and sampling depth was a limitation.

The time point is: mouse harvest day 7 after allogeneic transplant. The graft held 10^6 splenic CD5+ T cells and 10^7 T-cell-depleted bone marrow cells. This mouse GVHD model was MHC-mismatched B6 to BALB/c, profiled day 7 or 14. On this clone: What it binds is unknown. Genes here carry mouse names. The read ends 1 residue before the CDR3 terminus; that terminus is restored from the germline J gene.

The CDR3 has 14 residues. Germline CDR1 reads KGHPV; CDR2 reads FQNQEV (reference sequence). Trimming removed 2 bases from V and 3 bases from J, with 8 bases in between. Method: immunoSEQ multiplex PCR; TCRdb's copy keeps in-frame clones and lacks some. The data hold 6,000 or so clones, with about 50% observed a single time. The J gene is TRBJ1-5, the V gene TRBV26, with D maybe TRBD1 (6 bases). This receptor was obtained from a female BALB/c mouse given C57BL/6 T cells with graft-versus-host disease after an allogeneic hematopoietic cell transplant. The sample taken for sequencing was gut tissue. Incomplete CDR3 DNA: TGTGCCAGCAGTCTGAACAGGGCCAACCAGGCTCCGCTT. Translation gives CASSLNRANQAPL. The full CDR3 sequence reads CASSLNRANQAPLF.